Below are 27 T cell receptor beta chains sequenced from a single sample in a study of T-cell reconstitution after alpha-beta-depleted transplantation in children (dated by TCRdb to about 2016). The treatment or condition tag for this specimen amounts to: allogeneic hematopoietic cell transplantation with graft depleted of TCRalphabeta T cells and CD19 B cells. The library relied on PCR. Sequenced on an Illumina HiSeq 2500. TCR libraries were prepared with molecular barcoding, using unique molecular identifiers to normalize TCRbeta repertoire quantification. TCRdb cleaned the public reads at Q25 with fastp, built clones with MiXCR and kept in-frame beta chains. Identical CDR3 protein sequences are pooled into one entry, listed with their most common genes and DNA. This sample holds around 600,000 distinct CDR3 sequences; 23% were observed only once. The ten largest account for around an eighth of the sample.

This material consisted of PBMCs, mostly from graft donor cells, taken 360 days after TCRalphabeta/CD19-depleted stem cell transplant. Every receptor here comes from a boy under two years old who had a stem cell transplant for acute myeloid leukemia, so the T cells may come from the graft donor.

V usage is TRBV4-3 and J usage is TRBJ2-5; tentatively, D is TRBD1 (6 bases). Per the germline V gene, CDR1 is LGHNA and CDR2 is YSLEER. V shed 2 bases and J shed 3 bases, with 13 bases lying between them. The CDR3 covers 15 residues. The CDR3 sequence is CASSQSGTTKETQYF. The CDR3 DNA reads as TGCGCCAGCAGCCAATCCGGGACAACTAAAGAGACCCAGTACTTC.

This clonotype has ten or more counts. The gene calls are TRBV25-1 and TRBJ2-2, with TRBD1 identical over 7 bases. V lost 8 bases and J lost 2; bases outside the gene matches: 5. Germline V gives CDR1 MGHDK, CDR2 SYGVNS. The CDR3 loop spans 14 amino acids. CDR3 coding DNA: TGTGCCAGCCAGGACAGGAAAAACACCGGGGAGCTGTTTTTT. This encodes CASQDRKNTGELFF.

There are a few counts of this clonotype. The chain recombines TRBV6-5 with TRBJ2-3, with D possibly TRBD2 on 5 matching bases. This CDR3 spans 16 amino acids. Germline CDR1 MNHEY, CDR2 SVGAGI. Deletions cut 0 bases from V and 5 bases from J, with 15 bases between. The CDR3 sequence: CASSYSTGFRGDTQYF. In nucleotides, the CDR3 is TGTGCCAGCAGTTACTCGACGGGGTTTCGGGGAGATACGCAGTATTTT.

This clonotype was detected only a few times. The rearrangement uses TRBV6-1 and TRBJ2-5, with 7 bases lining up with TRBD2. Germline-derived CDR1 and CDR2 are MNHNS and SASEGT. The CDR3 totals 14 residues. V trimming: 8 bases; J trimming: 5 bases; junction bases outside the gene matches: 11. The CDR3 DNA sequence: TGTGCCAGCGGTAGGACTAGTTCTAGGGAGACCCAGTACTTC. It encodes CASGRTSSRETQYF.

The CDR3 region is CSARKAQLAGELFF. The CDR3 DNA follows: TGCAGTGCTAGGAAGGCCCAACTGGCCGGGGAGCTGTTTTTT. The gene calls are TRBV20-1 and TRBJ2-2; D call uncertain. Looked up from germline, CDR1 is DFQATT and CDR2 is SNEGSKA (reference sequence). The CDR3 length is 14 residues. V lost 3 bases and J 6 bases, leaving 14 bases between the germline ends.

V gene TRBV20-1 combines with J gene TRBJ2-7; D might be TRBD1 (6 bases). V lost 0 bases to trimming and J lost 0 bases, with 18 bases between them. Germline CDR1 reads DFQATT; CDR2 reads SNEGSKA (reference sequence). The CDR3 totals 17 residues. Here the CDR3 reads CSARDRPKQGTSYEQYF. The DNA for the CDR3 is TGCAGTGCTAGAGATCGACCCAAACAGGGAACCTCCTACGAGCAGTACTTC.

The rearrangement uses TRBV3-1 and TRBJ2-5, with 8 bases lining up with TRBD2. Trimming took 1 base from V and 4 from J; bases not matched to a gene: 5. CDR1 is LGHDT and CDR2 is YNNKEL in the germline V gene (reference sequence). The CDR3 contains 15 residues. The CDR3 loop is CASSQVGTRGETQYF. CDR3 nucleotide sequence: TGTGCCAGCAGCCAAGTTGGGACTAGGGGAGAGACCCAGTACTTC.

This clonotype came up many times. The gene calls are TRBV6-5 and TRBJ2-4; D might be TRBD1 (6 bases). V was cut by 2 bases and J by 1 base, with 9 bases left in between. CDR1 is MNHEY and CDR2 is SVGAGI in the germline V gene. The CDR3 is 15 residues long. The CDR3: CASSYTGRAKNIQYF. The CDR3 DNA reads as TGTGCCAGCAGTTACACAGGGCGGGCCAAAAACATTCAGTACTTC.

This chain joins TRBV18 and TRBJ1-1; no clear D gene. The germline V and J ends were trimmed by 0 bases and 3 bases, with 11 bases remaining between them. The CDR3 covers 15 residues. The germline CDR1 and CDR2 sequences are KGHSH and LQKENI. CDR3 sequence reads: CASSPPSATHTEAFF. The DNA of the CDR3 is TGTGCCAGCTCACCACCGTCGGCGACCCACACTGAAGCTTTCTTT. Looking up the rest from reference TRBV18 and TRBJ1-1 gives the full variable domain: NAGVMQNPRHLVRRRGQEARLRCSPMKGHSHVYWYRQLPEEGLKFMVYLQKENIIDESGMPKERFSAEFPKEGPSILRIQQVVRGDSAAYFCASSPPSATHTEAFFGQGTRLTVV.

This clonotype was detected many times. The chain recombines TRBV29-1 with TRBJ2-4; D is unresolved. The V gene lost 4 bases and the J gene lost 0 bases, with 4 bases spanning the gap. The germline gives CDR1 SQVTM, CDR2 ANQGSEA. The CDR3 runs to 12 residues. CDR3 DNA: TGCAGCGTTGCTATAGCCAAAAACATTCAGTACTTC. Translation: CSVAIAKNIQYF.

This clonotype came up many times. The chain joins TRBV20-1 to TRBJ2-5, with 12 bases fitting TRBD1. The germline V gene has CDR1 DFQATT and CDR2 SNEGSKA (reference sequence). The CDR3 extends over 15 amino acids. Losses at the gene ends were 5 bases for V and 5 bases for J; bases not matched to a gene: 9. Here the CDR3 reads CSAQGGQGARETQYF. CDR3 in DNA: TGCAGTGCTCAGGGGGGACAGGGGGCACGGGAGACCCAGTACTTC.

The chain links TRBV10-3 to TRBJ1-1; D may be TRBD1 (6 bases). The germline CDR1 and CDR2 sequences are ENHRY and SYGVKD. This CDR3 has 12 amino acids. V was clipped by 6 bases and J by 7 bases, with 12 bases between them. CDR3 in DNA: TGTGCCATCAGGGGGGACAAATTTGAAGCTTTCTTT. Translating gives CAIRGDKFEAFF.

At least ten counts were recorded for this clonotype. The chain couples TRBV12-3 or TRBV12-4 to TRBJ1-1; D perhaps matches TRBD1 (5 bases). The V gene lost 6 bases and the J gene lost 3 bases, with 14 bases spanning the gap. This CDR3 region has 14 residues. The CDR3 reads CASSLRGGDTEAFF. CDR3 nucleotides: TGTGCCAGCAGCTTGAGAGGAGGGGACACTGAAGCTTTCTTT.

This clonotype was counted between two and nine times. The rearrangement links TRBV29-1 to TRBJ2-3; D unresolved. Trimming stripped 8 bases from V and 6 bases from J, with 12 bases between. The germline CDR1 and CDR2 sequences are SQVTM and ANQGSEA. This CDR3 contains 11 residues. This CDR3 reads CSPEVGDTQYF. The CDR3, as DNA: TGCAGCCCCGAGGTCGGGGATACGCAGTATTTT.

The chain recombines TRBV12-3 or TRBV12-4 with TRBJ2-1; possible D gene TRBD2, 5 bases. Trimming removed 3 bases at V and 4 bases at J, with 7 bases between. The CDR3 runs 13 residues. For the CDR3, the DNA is TGTGCCAGCAGTTTGAGGGCGTACAATGAGCAGTTCTTC. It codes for CASSLRAYNEQFF.

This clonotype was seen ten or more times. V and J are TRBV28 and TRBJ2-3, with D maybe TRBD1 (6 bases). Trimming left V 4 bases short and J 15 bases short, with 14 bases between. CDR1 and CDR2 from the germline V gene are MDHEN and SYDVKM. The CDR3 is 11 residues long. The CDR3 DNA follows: TGTGCCAGCAGTTGGTCCGGGACATCCTATTTT. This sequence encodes CASSWSGTSYF.

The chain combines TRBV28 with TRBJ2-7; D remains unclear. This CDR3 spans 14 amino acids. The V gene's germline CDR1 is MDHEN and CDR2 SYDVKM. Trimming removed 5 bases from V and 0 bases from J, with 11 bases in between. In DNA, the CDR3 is TGTGCCAGCAGTCCAATGTCCCTCTCCTACGAGCAGTACGTC. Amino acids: CASSPMSLSYEQYV.

The CDR3 is CASSLVGLSGADTQYF. The CDR3 DNA reads as TGTGCCAGCAGTTTGGTGGGACTTTCTGGCGCAGATACGCAGTATTTT. This chain uses TRBV12-3 or TRBV12-4 with TRBJ2-3; perhaps TRBD2 as D (6 bases). V gave up 3 bases and J gave up 4 bases, with 17 bases separating them. The CDR3 runs to 16 residues.

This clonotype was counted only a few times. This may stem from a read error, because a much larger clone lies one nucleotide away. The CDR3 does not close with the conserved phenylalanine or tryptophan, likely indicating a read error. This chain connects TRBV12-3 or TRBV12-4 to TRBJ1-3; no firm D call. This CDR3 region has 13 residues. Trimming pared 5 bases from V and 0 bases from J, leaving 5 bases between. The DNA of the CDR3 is TGTGCCAGCAGTCAGAGCTCTGGAAACACCATATATTGT. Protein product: CASSQSSGNTIYC.

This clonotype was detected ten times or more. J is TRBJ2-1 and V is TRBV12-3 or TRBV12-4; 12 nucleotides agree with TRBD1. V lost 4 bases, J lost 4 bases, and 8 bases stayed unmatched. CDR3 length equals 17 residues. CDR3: CASSWDRGRSDYNEQFF. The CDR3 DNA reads TGTGCCAGCAGTTGGGACAGGGGGCGTTCAGATTACAATGAGCAGTTCTTC.

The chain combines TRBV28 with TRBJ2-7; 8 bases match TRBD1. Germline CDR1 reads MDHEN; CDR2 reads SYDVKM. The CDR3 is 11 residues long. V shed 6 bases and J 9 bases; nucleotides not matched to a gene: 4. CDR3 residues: CASSGTGWQYV. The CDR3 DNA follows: TGTGCCAGCAGCGGGACAGGATGGCAGTACGTC.

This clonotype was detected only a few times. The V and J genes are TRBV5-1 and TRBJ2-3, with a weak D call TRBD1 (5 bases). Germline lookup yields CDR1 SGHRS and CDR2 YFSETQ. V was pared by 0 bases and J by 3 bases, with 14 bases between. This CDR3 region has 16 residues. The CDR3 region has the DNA TGCGCCAGCAGCTTGGTCCCGACAGTTGTTACAGATACGCAGTATTTT. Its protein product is CASSLVPTVVTDTQYF.

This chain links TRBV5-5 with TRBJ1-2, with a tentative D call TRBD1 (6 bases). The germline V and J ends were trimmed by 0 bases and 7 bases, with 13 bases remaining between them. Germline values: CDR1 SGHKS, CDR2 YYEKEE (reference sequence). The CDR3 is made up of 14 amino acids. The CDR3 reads CASSLEYRVGGYTF. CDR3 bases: TGTGCCAGCAGCTTGGAATACAGGGTGGGTGGCTACACCTTC.

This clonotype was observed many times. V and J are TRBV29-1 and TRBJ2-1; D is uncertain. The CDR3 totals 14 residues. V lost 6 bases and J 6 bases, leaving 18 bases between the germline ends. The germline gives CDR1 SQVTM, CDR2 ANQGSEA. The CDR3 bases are TGCAGCGTGGGCCCTCTCCTAGGATCCAATGAGCAGTTCTTC. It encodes CSVGPLLGSNEQFF.

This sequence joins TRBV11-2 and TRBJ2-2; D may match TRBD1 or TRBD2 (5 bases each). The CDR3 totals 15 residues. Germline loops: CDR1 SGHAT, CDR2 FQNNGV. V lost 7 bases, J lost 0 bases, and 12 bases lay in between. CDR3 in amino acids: CASTRGASNTGELFF. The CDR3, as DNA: TGTGCCAGCACCCGAGGGGCCTCGAACACCGGGGAGCTGTTTTTT.

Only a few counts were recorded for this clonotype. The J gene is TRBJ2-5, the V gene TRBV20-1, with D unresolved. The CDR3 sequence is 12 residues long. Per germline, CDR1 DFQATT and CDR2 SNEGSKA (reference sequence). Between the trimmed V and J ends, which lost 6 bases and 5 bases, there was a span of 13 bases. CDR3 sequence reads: CSATAVKETQYF. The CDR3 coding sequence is TGCAGTGCCACGGCGGTGAAGGAGACCCAGTACTTC.

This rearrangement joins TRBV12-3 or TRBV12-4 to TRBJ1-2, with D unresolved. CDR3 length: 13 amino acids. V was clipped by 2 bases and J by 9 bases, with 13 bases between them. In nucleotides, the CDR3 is TGTGCCAGCAGTTTAAATGGGGTGGATCGCTACACCTTC. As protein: CASSLNGVDRYTF.